This T cell receptor (beta chain) comes out of a study of T cell clonality in common variable immunodeficiency. Here immunoSEQ multiplex PCR was the method, and the copy in TCRdb shows in-frame clones only, minus some. The repertoire yields approximately 64,000 clones, none seen only once; the top ten contain approximately 1.5%. There are many counts of this clone. Its target is unknown. Whole-study results and caveats: Compared with controls, CVID subjects had fewer shared TCRbeta clones. Links between repertoire features and CVID complications were heterogeneity-limited. Fewer deletions and N-nucleotide insertions were reportedly seen in common variable immunodeficiency TCR beta sequences.

Material for sequencing was peripheral blood mononuclear cells. The sequence was obtained from a person aged 18 to 70 in good health.

The CDR3 bases that were read are TGTGCCAGCAGCTTTTTGGGACAGGGGGCCTACGAG. Protein: CASSFLGQGAYE. The CDR3 as a whole reads CASSFLGQGAYEQYF. J is TRBJ2-7 and V is TRBV7-9; 11 nucleotides line up with TRBD1. The read halts 3 residues ahead of the CDR3 end, with the missing end drawn from the germline J gene. Germline V lookup: CDR1 SEHNR, CDR2 FQNEAQ (reference sequence). The CDR3 spans 15 residues. The V segment lost 3 bases and the J segment 2 bases; nucleotides outside the gene matches: 3.